Listed here are 19 T cell receptor beta chains from one sample, sequenced in a study of follicular helper T cells after annual influenza vaccination. The time point: 2013-2014 season, 7 days after vaccination. The table came from immunoSEQ multiplex PCR; TCRdb's copy has only in-frame clones and leaves some out. The table lists roughly 9,200 clones, about four fifths of them singletons. This sample comprised CXCR5- memory CD4+ T cells sorted from blood, obtained 7 days after influenza vaccination. The receptors come from an adult who received the influenza vaccine.

This rearrangement joins TRBV6-6 to TRBJ2-2; 10 bases agree with TRBD2. The J segment lost 3 bases and the V segment lost 7 bases, leaving 8 bases of the junction unmatched. Germline loops: CDR1 MNHNY, CDR2 SVGAGI (reference sequence). The CDR3 is 16 amino acids. CDR3 in amino acids: CASTAAGGLYTGELFF. As DNA, the CDR3 is TGTGCCAGCACCGCAGCGGGGGGGCTATACACCGGGGAGCTGTTTTTT.

The rearrangement links TRBV7-3 to TRBJ2-3; the match to TRBD2 covers 11 bases. Losses at the gene ends were 5 bases for V and 3 bases for J; bases not matched to a gene: 4. The V gene's germline CDR1 is SGHTA and CDR2 FQGTGA. This CDR3 has 15 residues. The CDR3 bases are TGTGCCAGCAGCCTCACTAGCGGGGGTACAGATACGCAGTATTTT. This sequence encodes CASSLTSGGTDTQYF.

The chain joins TRBV15 to TRBJ2-1; 7 bases fit TRBD1. Losses at the gene ends were 0 bases for V and 1 base for J; bases not matched to a gene: 0. From germline, CDR1 is LNHNV and CDR2 YYDKDF (reference sequence). This CDR3 is 15 amino acids long. The CDR3 region has the DNA TGTGCCACCAGCAGAGAGGACAGGTCCTACAATGAGCAGTTCTTC. Its protein is CATSREDRSYNEQFF.

The J gene is TRBJ2-5, the V gene TRBV5-1; D might be TRBD1 (5 bases). Trimming stripped 0 bases from V and 4 bases from J, with 10 bases between. The germline gives CDR1 SGHRS, CDR2 YFSETQ. The CDR3 spans 14 residues. CDR3 in DNA: TGCGCCAGCAGCTTGGGGACAAGAGGAGAGACCCAGTACTTC. Translating it yields CASSLGTRGETQYF. The full variable domain, its missing parts supplied by reference TRBV5-1 and TRBJ2-5, is KAGVTQTPRYLIKTRGQQVTLSCSPISGHRSVSWYQQTPGQGLQFLFEYFSETQRNKGNFPGRFSGRQFSNSRSEMNVSTLELGDSALYLCASSLGTRGETQYFGPGTRLLVL.

This clone has only one observation. This chain connects TRBV2 to TRBJ2-7, with a weak D call TRBD2 (5 bases). V was clipped by 3 bases and J by 0 bases, with 9 bases between them. Per germline, CDR1 SNHLY and CDR2 FYNNEI. The CDR3 loop spans 14 amino acids. CDR3 DNA: TGTGCCAGCAGTGAGAGGGAACTCTCCTACGAGCAGTACTTC. This sequence encodes CASSERELSYEQYF.

The J gene is TRBJ1-1, the V gene TRBV20-1; D perhaps matches TRBD1 (5 bases). CDR1 and CDR2 (germline): DFQATT, SNEGSKA (reference sequence). CDR3 length: 11 amino acids. V lost 0 bases to trimming and J lost 12 bases, with 11 bases between them. CDR3 nucleotides: TGCAGTGCTAGAGATGGGACGAAAACTTTCTTT. Protein: CSARDGTKTFF.

The V gene is TRBV4-2, the J gene TRBJ2-4, with D tentatively TRBD2 (5 bases). This CDR3 region has 14 residues. Germline-derived CDR1 and CDR2 are LGHNA and YNFKEQ. V shed 1 base and J shed 9 bases, with 13 bases lying between them. CDR3 in amino acids: CASSQGTAEGIQYF. In nucleotides, the CDR3 is TGTGCCAGCAGCCAAGGGACGGCTGAGGGCATTCAGTACTTC.

This clone was observed a single time. CDR3 protein: CASSETSGKNIQYF. The DNA of the CDR3 is TGTGCCAGCAGTGAGACTAGCGGGAAAAACATTCAGTACTTC. The chain is built from TRBV2 and TRBJ2-4, with 10 positions matching TRBD2. Losses at the gene ends were 3 bases for V and 4 bases for J; bases not matched to a gene: 0. The length of the CDR3 is 14 residues. Looked up from germline, CDR1 is SNHLY and CDR2 is FYNNEI.

The rearrangement uses TRBV11-2 and TRBJ1-4; 9 positions agree with TRBD1. This CDR3 is 14 amino acids long. V lost 8 bases to trimming and J lost 7 bases; unmatched junction nucleotides: 8. CDR1 and CDR2 (germline): SGHAT, FQNNGV. CDR3 nucleotide sequence: TGTGCCAGCGGGATCGGGACAGGGTTTGAAAAACTGTTTTTT. It codes for CASGIGTGFEKLFF.

V usage is TRBV29-1 and J usage is TRBJ2-7; D tentatively fits TRBD1 or TRBD2 (5 bases each). Germline values: CDR1 SQVTM, CDR2 ANQGSEA. V lost 7 bases to trimming and J lost 0 bases, with 10 bases between them. This CDR3 is 12 amino acids long. CDR3 coding DNA: TGCAGCGCCTGGGACGACTCCTACGAGCAGTACTTC. Translation: CSAWDDSYEQYF.

This chain uses TRBV6-5 with TRBJ2-5; D is tentatively TRBD1 or TRBD2 (5 bases each). V shed 6 bases and J shed 2 bases, with 13 bases lying between them. Germline V gene data show CDR1 as MNHEY and CDR2 as SVGAGI. There are 14 residues in the CDR3. The CDR3 spells CASSARDGQETQYF. The CDR3 DNA follows: TGTGCCAGCAGCGCCCGGGACGGTCAAGAGACCCAGTACTTC.

The J gene is TRBJ1-2, the V gene TRBV18, with TRBD1 as a possible D gene (6 bases). V was clipped by 3 bases and J by 3 bases, with 8 bases between them. CDR3 length: 13 amino acids. In germline, CDR1 is KGHSH, CDR2 LQKENI. CDR3 residues: CASSPDSYYGYTF. In DNA form, the CDR3 reads TGTGCCAGCTCACCGGACAGCTACTATGGCTACACCTTC.

The chain combines TRBV5-4 with TRBJ2-2, with 9 bases aligning to TRBD1. In germline, CDR1 is SGHNT, CDR2 YYREEE (reference sequence). J gave up 4 bases and V 4 bases, and 5 bases lay outside the gene matches. CDR3 size: 15 residues. CDR3 DNA sequence: TGTGCCAGCAGCGTCACAGGGGGCGGCACCGGGGAGCTGTTTTTT. Translation: CASSVTGGGTGELFF.

This chain joins TRBV7-7 and TRBJ2-7, with a tentative D call TRBD1 (7 bases). The CDR3 has 13 residues. Trimming took 5 bases from V and 4 from J, leaving 12 bases between them. Germline V gene sequence: CDR1 SSHAT, CDR2 FNYEAQ (reference sequence). The CDR3 is CASSRGTEYEQYF. The CDR3 DNA reads as TGTGCCAGCAGCCGCGGGACAGAGTACGAGCAGTACTTC.

This rearrangement joins TRBV28 to TRBJ1-5, with no clear D. CDR3 length: 10 residues. V gave up 10 bases and J gave up 6 bases, with 7 bases separating them. Germline CDR1 reads MDHEN; CDR2 reads SYDVKM. The CDR3 DNA follows: TGTGCCATTAAGAGTCAGCCCCAGCATTTT. Translated: CAIKSQPQHF.

The rearrangement uses TRBV19 and TRBJ2-7; 11 bases fit TRBD1. The CDR3 totals 15 residues. Germline V gives CDR1 LNHDA, CDR2 SQIVND (reference sequence). V was pared by 3 bases and J by 4 bases, with 5 bases of the junction left unmatched. The CDR3, as DNA: TGTGCCAGTAGTATTGGCGGACAGGGGGCTTACGAGCAGTACTTC. Protein sequence: CASSIGGQGAYEQYF.

As to this clone: The same CDR3 is also encoded by other DNA sequences in this sample. V and J are TRBV5-1 and TRBJ2-7, with D possibly matching TRBD2 (7 bases). The CDR3 spans 15 residues. Germline V gene lookup returns CDR1 SGHRS and CDR2 YFSETQ. V was cut by 4 bases and J by 0 bases, with 14 bases left in between. The DNA for the CDR3 is TGCGCCAGCAGCCCCGGGGGCGGGAGCTCCTACGAGCAGTACTTC. Encoded protein: CASSPGGGSSYEQYF.

This chain links TRBV19 with TRBJ2-7; 8 bases map to TRBD2. In germline, CDR1 is LNHDA, CDR2 SQIVND (reference sequence). The V and J ends lost 7 bases and 2 bases, in that order; junction bases with no gene match: 4. The CDR3 covers 13 residues. The CDR3 DNA sequence: TGTGCCAGTAACAACGGGGGGGCCTACGAGCAGTACTTC. Residues: CASNNGGAYEQYF.

The rearrangement uses TRBV6-6 and TRBJ1-1; D perhaps matches TRBD1 (5 bases). The length of the CDR3 is 14 residues. Trimming left V 2 bases short and J 2 bases short, with 9 bases between. Germline loops: CDR1 MNHNY, CDR2 SVGAGI (reference sequence). As DNA, the CDR3 is TGTGCCAGCAGTTACCTAGACAGTAACACTGAAGCTTTCTTT. Translation: CASSYLDSNTEAFF.